This T cell receptor beta chain derives from a study of cytomegalovirus exposure and HLA in healthy donors. Regarding the study as a whole: There were some 150 TCR beta chains listed as cytomegalovirus-associated. A few chains linked to CMV were shown in vitro to be specific for CMV antigens. A later analysis, which compared TCR beta chains of equal frequency, found the HLA-associated ones more clonally expanded.

Germline lookup yields CDR1 ENHRY and CDR2 SYGVKD. V lost 3 bases to trimming and J lost 7 bases, with 16 bases between them. CDR3 length equals 14 residues. Use of 60 Vbeta and 13 Jbeta primers characterized the PCR. The method was immunoSEQ multiplex PCR; TCRdb's version includes in-frame clones alone and lacks a portion of them. The table records approximately 120,000 clones, roughly 80% of them present only once. Remarks on this clone: Its antigen is unidentified.

V and J are TRBV10-3 and TRBJ2-7, with a tentative D call TRBD2 (6 bases). Sequenced material: PBMCs. The sequence was collected from a man aged 25-40 years in good health and CMV-seronegative. CDR3 nucleotides: TGTGCCATCAGTGACCTCATAGGGGAGGCTGAGCAGTACTTC. It is translated as CAISDLIGEAEQYF.